This TCR beta chain is from a study of CD8 T cells in ankylosing spondylitis. The study, taken as a whole, reports: Made up of eight highly homologous variants, a TCR beta motif appeared characteristic of ankylosing spondylitis blood. Relatively scarce in peripheral blood, disease-linked clones were CD8+. Previous work reported some of these motif variants in the synovial fluid and blood of reactive arthritis.

This clonotype was recorded at least ten times. Antigen specificity is unknown. By quantitative 5'-RACE with molecular barcodes, the TCR beta libraries were made. TCRdb processed the 5' RACE reads anew with MiXCR; each CDR3 protein has one entry. The sample holds 450,000 to 550,000 distinct CDR3 sequences; about 5% are singletons and the top ten take 3% to 4%. The CDR3 has 13 amino acids. Germline V gene data show CDR1 as LGHNA and CDR2 as YNFKEQ. V lost 11 bases to trimming and J lost 2 bases, with 12 bases between them. Source material: blood, either unsorted or a sorted T cell fraction (not recorded which). The sequence was obtained from a male donor with ankylosing spondylitis. This chain uses TRBV4-2 with TRBJ2-2; a weak D match, TRBD2 (7 bases). The DNA of the CDR3 is TGTGCCGCTGGGGGGGGCAACACCGGGGAGCTGTTTTTT. Translated: CAAGGGNTGELFF.